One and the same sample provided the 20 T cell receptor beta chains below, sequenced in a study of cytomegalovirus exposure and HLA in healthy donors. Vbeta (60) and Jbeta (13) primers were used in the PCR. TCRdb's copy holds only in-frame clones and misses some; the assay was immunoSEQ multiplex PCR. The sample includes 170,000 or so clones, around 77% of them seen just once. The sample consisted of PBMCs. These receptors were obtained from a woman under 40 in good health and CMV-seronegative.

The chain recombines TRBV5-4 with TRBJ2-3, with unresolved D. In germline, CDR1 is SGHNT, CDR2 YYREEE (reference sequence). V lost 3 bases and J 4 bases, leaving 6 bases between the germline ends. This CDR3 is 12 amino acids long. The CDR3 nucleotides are TGTGCCAGCAGCTCCAATCCAGATACGCAGTATTTT. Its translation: CASSSNPDTQYF.

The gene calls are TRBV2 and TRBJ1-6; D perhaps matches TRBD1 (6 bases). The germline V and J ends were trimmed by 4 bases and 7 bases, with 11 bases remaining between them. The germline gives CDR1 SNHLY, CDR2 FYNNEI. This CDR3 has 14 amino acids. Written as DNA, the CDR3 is TGTGCCAGCAGTGTACAGGGTACAAATTCACCCCTCCACTTT. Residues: CASSVQGTNSPLHF.

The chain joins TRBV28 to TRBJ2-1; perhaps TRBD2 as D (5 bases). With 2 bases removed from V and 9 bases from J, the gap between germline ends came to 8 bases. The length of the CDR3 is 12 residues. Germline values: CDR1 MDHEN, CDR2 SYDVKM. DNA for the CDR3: TGTGCCAGCAGTTTAACGGGGAGTGAGCAGTTCTTC. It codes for CASSLTGSEQFF.

CDR3 nucleotide sequence: TGTGCCAGCAGTCCGACCCCCCGACAGAGTACCTACGAGCAGTACTTC. It specifies CASSPTPRQSTYEQYF. The chain is built from TRBV27 and TRBJ2-7; the D gene is possibly TRBD1 (5 bases). Trimming stripped 5 bases from V and 2 bases from J, with 19 bases between. In germline, CDR1 is MNHEY, CDR2 SMNVEV (reference sequence). The CDR3 is made up of 16 amino acids.

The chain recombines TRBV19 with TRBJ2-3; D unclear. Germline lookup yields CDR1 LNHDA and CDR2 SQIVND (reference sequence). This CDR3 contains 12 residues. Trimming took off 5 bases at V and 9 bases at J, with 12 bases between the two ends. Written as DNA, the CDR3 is TGTGCCAGTAGTGCGACACCCCGAACGCAGTATTTT. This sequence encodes CASSATPRTQYF.

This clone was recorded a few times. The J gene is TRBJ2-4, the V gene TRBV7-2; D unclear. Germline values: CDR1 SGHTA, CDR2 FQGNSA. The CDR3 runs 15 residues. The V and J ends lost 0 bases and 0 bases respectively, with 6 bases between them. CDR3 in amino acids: CASSLALVAKNIQYF. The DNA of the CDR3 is TGTGCCAGCAGCTTAGCCCTAGTAGCCAAAAACATTCAGTACTTC.

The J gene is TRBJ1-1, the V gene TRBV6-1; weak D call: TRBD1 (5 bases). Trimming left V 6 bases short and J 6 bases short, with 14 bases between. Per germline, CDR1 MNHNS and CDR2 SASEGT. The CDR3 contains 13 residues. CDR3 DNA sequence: TGTGCCAGCAGCAGGAGGGAGGGGTCTGAAGCTTTCTTT. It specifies CASSRREGSEAFF.

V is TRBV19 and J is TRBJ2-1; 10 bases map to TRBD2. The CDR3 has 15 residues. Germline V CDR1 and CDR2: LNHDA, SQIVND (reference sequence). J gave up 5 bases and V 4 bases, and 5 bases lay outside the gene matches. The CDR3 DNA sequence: TGTGCCAGTAGTAAGCCGGGACTAGCGAACAATGAGCAGTTCTTC. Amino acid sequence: CASSKPGLANNEQFF.

The CDR3 loop reads CASSQALYEQYF. CDR3 DNA sequence: TGTGCCAGCAGCCAGGCTCTGTACGAGCAGTACTTC. The chain recombines TRBV14 with TRBJ2-7; D is ambiguous. This CDR3 has 12 amino acids. Germline V gene lookup returns CDR1 SGHDN and CDR2 FVKESK. The V and J ends lost 3 bases and 4 bases respectively, with 7 bases between them.

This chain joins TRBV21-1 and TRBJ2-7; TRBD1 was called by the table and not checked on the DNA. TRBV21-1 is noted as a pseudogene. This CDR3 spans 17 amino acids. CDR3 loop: CASSKSPDRANSYEQYF. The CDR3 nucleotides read TGTGCCAGCAGCAAGAGTCCGGACAGGGCGAACTCCTACGAGCAGTACTTC.

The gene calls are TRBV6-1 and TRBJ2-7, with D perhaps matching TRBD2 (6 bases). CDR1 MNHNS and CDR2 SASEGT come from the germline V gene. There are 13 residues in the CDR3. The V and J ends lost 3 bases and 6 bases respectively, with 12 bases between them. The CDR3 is CASSEVRLGEQYF. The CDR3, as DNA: TGTGCCAGCAGTGAGGTCCGACTAGGCGAGCAGTACTTC.

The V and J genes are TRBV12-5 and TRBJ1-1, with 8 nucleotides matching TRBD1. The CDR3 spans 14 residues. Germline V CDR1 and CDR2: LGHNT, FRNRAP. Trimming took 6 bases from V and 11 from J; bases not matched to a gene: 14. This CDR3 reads CASGPGQDILGAFF. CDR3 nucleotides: TGTGCTAGTGGCCCGGGACAGGATATCTTGGGGGCTTTCTTT.

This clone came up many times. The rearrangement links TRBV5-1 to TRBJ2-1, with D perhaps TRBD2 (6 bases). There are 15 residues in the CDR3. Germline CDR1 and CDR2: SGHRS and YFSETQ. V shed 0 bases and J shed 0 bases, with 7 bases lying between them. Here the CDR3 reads CASSLELASYNEQFF. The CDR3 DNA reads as TGCGCCAGCAGCTTGGAACTAGCCTCCTACAATGAGCAGTTCTTC.

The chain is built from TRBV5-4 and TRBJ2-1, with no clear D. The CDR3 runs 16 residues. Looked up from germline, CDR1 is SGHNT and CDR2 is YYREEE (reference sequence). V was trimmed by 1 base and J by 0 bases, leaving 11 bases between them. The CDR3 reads CASSLSASSSYNEQFF. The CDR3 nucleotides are TGTGCCAGCAGCTTGTCTGCCTCTAGCTCCTACAATGAGCAGTTCTTC.

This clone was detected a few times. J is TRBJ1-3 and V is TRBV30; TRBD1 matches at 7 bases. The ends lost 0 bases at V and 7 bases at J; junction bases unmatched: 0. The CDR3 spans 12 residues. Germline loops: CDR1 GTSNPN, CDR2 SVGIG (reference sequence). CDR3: CAWSVQGNTIYF. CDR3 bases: TGTGCCTGGAGTGTACAGGGGAACACCATATATTTT.

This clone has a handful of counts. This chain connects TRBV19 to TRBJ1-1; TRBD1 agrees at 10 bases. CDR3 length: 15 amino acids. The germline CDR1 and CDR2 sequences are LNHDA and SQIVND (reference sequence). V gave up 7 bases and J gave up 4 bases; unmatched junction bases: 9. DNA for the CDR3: TGTGCCAGTACCAAAGGACGGACAGGGGGCACTGAAGCTTTCTTT. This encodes CASTKGRTGGTEAFF.

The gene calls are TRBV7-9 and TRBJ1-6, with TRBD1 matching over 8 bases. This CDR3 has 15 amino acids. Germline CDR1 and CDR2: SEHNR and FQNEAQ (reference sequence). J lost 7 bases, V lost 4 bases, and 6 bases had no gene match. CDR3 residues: CASSSWGQENSPLHF. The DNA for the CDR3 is TGTGCCAGCAGCTCCTGGGGACAGGAGAATTCACCCCTCCACTTT.

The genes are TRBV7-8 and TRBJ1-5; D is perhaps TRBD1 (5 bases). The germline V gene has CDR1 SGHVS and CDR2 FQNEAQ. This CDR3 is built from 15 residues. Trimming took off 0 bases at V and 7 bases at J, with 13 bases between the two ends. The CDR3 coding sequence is TGTGCCAGCAGCTTAGCCTGGGGGGTGGGCCAGCCCCAGCATTTT. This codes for CASSLAWGVGQPQHF.

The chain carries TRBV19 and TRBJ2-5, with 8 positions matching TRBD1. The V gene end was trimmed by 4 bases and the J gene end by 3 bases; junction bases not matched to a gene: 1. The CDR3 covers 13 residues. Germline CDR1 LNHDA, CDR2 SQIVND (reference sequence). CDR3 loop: CASSTDREETQYF. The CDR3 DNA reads TGTGCCAGTAGTACGGACAGGGAAGAGACCCAGTACTTC.

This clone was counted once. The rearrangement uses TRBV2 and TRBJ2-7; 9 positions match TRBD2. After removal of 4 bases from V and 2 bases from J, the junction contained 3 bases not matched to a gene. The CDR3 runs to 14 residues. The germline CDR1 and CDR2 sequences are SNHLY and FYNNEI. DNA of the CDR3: TGTGCCAGCAGTGGACTAGCGGTAACCTACGAGCAGTACTTC. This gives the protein CASSGLAVTYEQYF.